This entry is about one T cell receptor beta chain. Its specificity is unknown. The sample holds other DNA sequences that translate to the same CDR3. CD45RO-negative CD8 cells positively selected for CCR7 made up the naive population, which excluded terminally differentiated effector memory CD45RA+ cells. Every one of the donors was a Caucasian adult that lived in Nashville, Tennessee. The data belong to a study of shared clonotypes between healthy human individuals. Background on the study: The plates for each donor numbered three CD4 naive, three CD4 memory, two CD8 naive and one CD8 memory.

Points from the study as a whole: The study found lower generation probabilities in non-shared clonotypes than in those shared by all four donors.

Deletions cut 2 bases from V and 0 bases from J, with 6 bases between. This CDR3 is built from 14 residues. Germline V gives CDR1 MDHEN, CDR2 SYDVKM. The input for sorted-subset replicate PCRs was approximately 200 ng DNA, 25,000 to 30,000 T cell genomes. Profiled with immunoSEQ multiplex PCR; TCRdb holds only in-frame clones, not every one. This sample has around 2,100,000 clones; just under 95% occur once, and the top ten carry more than 0.9%. The receptor's source is a man between 18 and 29 years old in good health. The rearrangement joins TRBV28 to TRBJ2-3; possible D gene TRBD2, 6 bases. The sequencing input was naive CD8+ T cells sorted from blood. Here the CDR3 reads CASSLAGSTDTQYF. The CDR3 region has the DNA TGTGCCAGCAGTTTAGCGGGGAGCACAGATACGCAGTATTTT.